This T cell receptor beta chain was sequenced during a study of cytomegalovirus exposure and HLA in healthy donors. The CDR3 runs 14 residues. The V gene end was trimmed by 6 bases and the J gene end by 6 bases; junction bases not matched to a gene: 7. Germline loops: CDR1 MNHNS, CDR2 SASEGT. PCR was performed using 60 Vbeta and 13 Jbeta primers. The protocol was immunoSEQ multiplex PCR, while the TCRdb copy is restricted to in-frame clones and leaves out a portion. The sample comprises about 110,000 clones, around 71% of which are singletons, and roughly 0.79% rests with the top ten. The chain uses TRBV6-1 and TRBJ1-4; TRBD1 matches at 7 bases. The sequencing sample was made of PBMCs. The receptor was derived from a boy aged 5-17 years in good health and CMV-seronegative. CDR3 amino acids: CASRGRQGHEKLFF. The CDR3 nucleotides are TGTGCCAGCAGGGGGAGACAGGGTCATGAAAAACTGTTTTTT.